This T cell receptor (beta chain) came from a study of response to subunit inactivated influenza vaccine. Overall study findings and caveats: Few additional T cells are recruited per seasonal influenza vaccination, authors suggested.

TCRdb used MiXCR to reprocess the RT-PCR reads, holding one entry per CDR3 protein. This table has over 750,000 distinct CDR3 sequences, 21% appearing once. As concerns this clonotype: Its cognate antigen is unknown. Because the CDR3's place on the DNA is in doubt, the DNA is left out and the CDR3 is given as listed by TCRdb.

Germline values: CDR1 SQVTM, CDR2 ANQGSEA. Both ends counted, the CDR3 spans 13 residues. The chain has TRBV29-1 and TRBJ2-2. This clonotype originated in a man aged 50-59 years who received an inactivated influenza vaccine. The material was PBMCs from blood, obtained 5 days after vaccination. This chain's CDR3 is CSVGTGNTGELSF.